The rows below give T cell receptor beta chains drawn from one sample of a study of cytomegalovirus exposure and HLA in healthy donors. Data came from immunoSEQ multiplex PCR; TCRdb stores just in-frame clones and leaves some out. The data hold about 240,000 clones, with approximately 83% observed a single time. The source material was PBMCs. The source is a woman in her twenties or thirties in good health and CMV-seropositive. Both conserved end residues are trimmed from each CDR3.

V: TRBV11-2; J: TRBJ2-1; length: 11; CDR3: ASSFGLINEQF
V: TRBV5-1; J: TRBJ1-4; length: 14; CDR3: ASSLGWQATNEKLF
V: TRBV28; J: TRBJ1-3; length: 13; CDR3: ASSPVDSSGNTIY
V: TRBV9; J: TRBJ2-1; length: 12; CDR3: ASSAASGSGEQF
V: TRBV6-5; J: TRBJ1-5; length: 13; CDR3: ASSPGTGPLKPQH
V: TRBV19; J: TRBJ2-7; length: 12; CDR3: ASSISRGAYEQY
V: TRBV5-6; J: TRBJ1-2; length: 11; CDR3: ASSPGGARGYT
V: TRBV29-1; J: TRBJ2-5; length: 10; CDR3: SARGSEETQY
V: TRBV5-1; J: TRBJ2-7; length: 15; CDR3: ASSLGTGIAATYEQY
V: TRBV27; J: TRBJ2-7; length: 11; CDR3: ASRSSGNYEQY
V: TRBV7-7; J: TRBJ2-5; length: 13; CDR3: ASSLVGLGEETQY
V: TRBV2; J: TRBJ2-1; length: 11; CDR3: AIEGRDNNEQF
V: TRBV28; J: TRBJ2-7; length: 12; CDR3: ASSSRTSGYEQY
V: TRBV5-4; J: TRBJ2-2; length: 13; CDR3: ASSSGTGTTGELF
V: TRBV5-1; J: TRBJ2-3; length: 14; CDR3: ASSGGVGLGYDTQY
V: TRBV6-1; J: TRBJ2-2; length: 13; CDR3: ASSGRGSFTGELF
V: TRBV6-1; J: TRBJ1-2; length: 11; CDR3: ATVTETNYGYT
V: TRBV27; J: TRBJ2-2; length: 11; CDR3: ASSFLATGELF
V: TRBV30; J: TRBJ2-7; length: 10; CDR3: AAGLAAYEQY
V: TRBV29-1; J: TRBJ2-2; length: 13; CDR3: SVQPGTSNTGELF
V: TRBV10-2; J: TRBJ2-7; length: 13; CDR3: ASKGGLDRGHEQY
V: TRBV4-2; J: TRBJ2-4; length: 14; CDR3: ASSQDAEGAKNIQY
V: TRBV18; J: TRBJ2-7; length: 13; CDR3: ASSPPGLAVDEQY
V: TRBV4-1; J: TRBJ2-3; length: 16; CDR3: ASSQDGSMASGGDTQY
V: TRBV5-1; J: TRBJ2-5; length: 12; CDR3: ASSLRTGQETQY
V: TRBV29-1; J: TRBJ1-2; length: 10; CDR3: SASGQVAGYT
V: TRBV4-2; J: TRBJ2-3; length: 13; CDR3: ASSQGLAGPDTQY
V: TRBV4-1; J: TRBJ2-3; length: 11; CDR3: ASSPRANHTQY
V: TRBV27; J: TRBJ1-5; length: 11; CDR3: ASSLSRWTPQH
V: TRBV5-6; J: TRBJ1-1; length: 13; CDR3: ASSLTPDEYTEAF
V: TRBV5-1; J: TRBJ2-7; length: 13; CDR3: ASSLVGSGSYEQY
V: TRBV27; J: TRBJ1-2; length: 13; CDR3: ASSAAKEIYYGYT
V: TRBV27; J: TRBJ1-1; length: 15; CDR3: ADPACHTGRVFTEAF
V: TRBV11-1; J: TRBJ2-7; length: 10; CDR3: ASSPAGDEQY
V: TRBV19; J: TRBJ2-2; length: 14; CDR3: ASRGRDRGHTGELF
V: TRBV1; J: TRBJ2-1; length: 16; CDR3: TSSHVLIAGEGKGEQF
V: TRBV6-1; J: TRBJ2-3; length: 18; CDR3: ASSEADRGRRRTSTDTQY
V: TRBV6-5; J: TRBJ1-3; length: 11; CDR3: ASRRTPGNTIY
V: TRBV5-1; J: TRBJ1-1; length: 12; CDR3: ASSFSQTNTEAF
V: TRBV9; J: TRBJ1-1; length: 11; CDR3: ASNIDRGTEAF
V: TRBV7-2; J: TRBJ1-1; length: 11; CDR3: ASSLGRVTEAF
V: TRBV6-5; J: TRBJ2-7; length: 11; CDR3: ASTDSGSYEQY
V: TRBV7-3; J: TRBJ2-3; length: 11; CDR3: ASSQGGTDTQY